The rows below give T cell receptor beta chains drawn from one sample of a study of control samples from healthy donors and cancer patients. The protocol was immunoSEQ multiplex PCR, while the TCRdb copy is restricted to in-frame clones and leaves out a portion. Here the sample spans roughly 220,000 clones, roughly 94% being singletons. The sample comprised blood. Receptors originate from a man between 50 and 59 years old in good health. CDR3s leave out the opening cysteine and the closing phenylalanine or tryptophan.

j_gene | v_gene | CDR3aa
TRBJ1-3 | TRBV2 | ASSGGQYRNTIY
TRBJ2-7 | TRBV3-1/TRBV3-2 | ASSLRGPTYEQY
TRBJ2-1 | TRBV27 | ASSRGQGLNEQF
TRBJ2-7 | TRBV4-1 | ASSRGEGSYEQY
TRBJ2-7 | TRBV6-5 | ASTLPSHEQY
TRBJ2-2 | TRBV11-2 | ASSQSRDEFNTGELF
TRBJ2-7 | TRBV6-5 | ASFSTGASYEQY
TRBJ2-5 | TRBV3-1/TRBV3-2 | ASSLRGGLISETQY
TRBJ2-5 | TRBV13 | ASSWRQGNRETQY
TRBJ1-6 | TRBV5-1 | ASSTWRGQSSYNSPLH
TRBJ1-4 | TRBV7-2 | ASSGGQGSNEKLF
TRBJ1-5 | TRBV28 | ASAGGGSNQPQH
TRBJ1-3 | TRBV7-2 | ASSGLYLSSGNTIY
TRBJ2-2 | TRBV24-1 | ATRGRNTGELF
TRBJ2-1 | TRBV11-3 | ASSLTVNEQF
TRBJ1-1 | TRBV5-4 | ASSLGQGLTEAF
TRBJ1-3 | TRBV28 | ASRGQGMDTIY
TRBJ1-6 | TRBV30 | AWSVRGFNSPLH
TRBJ1-4 | TRBV19 | ASKGSWGSNEKLF
TRBJ1-1 | TRBV7-2 | ASSRDASGKTEAF
TRBJ2-1 | TRBV19 | ASSRRGTTLDEQF
TRBJ1-2 | TRBV15 | ATSSSVLPYGYT
TRBJ2-4 | TRBV6-2/TRBV6-3 | ASSSTAFLAKNIQY
TRBJ1-2 | TRBV18 | ASSPPRRENYGYT
TRBJ2-7 | TRBV7-9 | ASSLGGSGSPYEQY
TRBJ1-4 | TRBV4-3 | ASSQETPGLNEKLF
TRBJ1-6 | TRBV30 | AWSRDSRYENSPLH
TRBJ2-1 | TRBV19 | ASNPPQGSQF
TRBJ2-1 | TRBV5-1 | ASSRDNGEYNEQF
TRBJ1-2 | TRBV9 | ASSVSRDRPYT
TRBJ2-4 | TRBV5-1 | ASSLDGRAAKNIQY
TRBJ1-2 | TRBV19 | ASREGEVLPYDYT
TRBJ2-1 | TRBV7-3 | ASSSGQRPYNEQF
TRBJ1-2 | TRBV2 | ASSVSTAYGYT
TRBJ1-6 | TRBV24-1 | ATSGQGENSPLH
TRBJ2-1 | TRBV15 | ATSRETAVYNEQF
TRBJ1-5 | TRBV10-3 | AISEYNQPQH
TRBJ1-6 | TRBV2 | ASSEENRMNSPLH
TRBJ1-2 | TRBV27 | ASSLSDTRGGYT
TRBJ1-4 | TRBV19 | ASGIRGEKLF
TRBJ2-6 | TRBV19 | ASSINSGANVLT